The source of this T cell receptor beta chain is a study of control samples from healthy donors and cancer patients. Profiled with immunoSEQ multiplex PCR; TCRdb holds only in-frame clones, not every one. The data show around 100,000 clones, roughly nine tenths seen once. Germline V gives CDR1 SEHNR, CDR2 FQNEAQ (reference sequence). The ends were cut back, 1 base at V and 6 bases at J, with 12 bases in the middle. CDR3 length: 14 residues. The genes are TRBV7-9 and TRBJ1-1; D is undetermined. This clonotype originated in a woman aged 45 to 65 in good health. The sequenced material came from blood. CDR3 loop: CASSLEALEPEAFF. In DNA, the CDR3 is TGTGCCAGCAGCTTAGAAGCGTTAGAACCTGAAGCTTTCTTT.